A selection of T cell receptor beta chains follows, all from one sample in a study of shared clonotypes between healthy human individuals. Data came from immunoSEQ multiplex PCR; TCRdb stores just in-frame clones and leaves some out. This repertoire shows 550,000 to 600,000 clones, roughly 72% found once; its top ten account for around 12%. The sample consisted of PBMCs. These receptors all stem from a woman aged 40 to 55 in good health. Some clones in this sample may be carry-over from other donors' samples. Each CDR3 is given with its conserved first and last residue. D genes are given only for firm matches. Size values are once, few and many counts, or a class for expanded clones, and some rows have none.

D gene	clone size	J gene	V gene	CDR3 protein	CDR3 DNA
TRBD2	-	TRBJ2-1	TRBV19	CASSPPSGRALSYNEQFF	TGTGCCAGTAGTCCCCCTAGCGGGAGGGCTCTCTCCTACAATGAGCAGTTCTTC
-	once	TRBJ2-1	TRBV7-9	CASSLTVYNEQFF	TGTGCCAGCAGCCTGACTGTCTACAATGAGCAGTTCTTC
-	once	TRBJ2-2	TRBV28	CASSLLAGNTGELFF	TGTGCCAGCAGTTTATTAGCAGGGAACACCGGGGAGCTGTTTTTT
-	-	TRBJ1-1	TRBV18	CASQLNTEAFF	TGTGCCAGCCAGTTGAACACTGAAGCTTTCTTT
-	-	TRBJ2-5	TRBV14	CASSDGRGGETQYF	TGTGCCAGCAGCGACGGCAGGGGAGGGGAGACCCAGTACTTC
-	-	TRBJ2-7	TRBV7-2	CASSLASGSGYEQYF	TGTGCCAGCAGCTTGGCGTCAGGGAGTGGGTACGAGCAGTACTTC
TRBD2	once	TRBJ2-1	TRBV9	CASSLGLAVYNEQFF	TGTGCCAGCAGCCTAGGACTAGCGGTCTACAATGAGCAGTTCTTC
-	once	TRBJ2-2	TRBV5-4	CASSLYGAGTGELFF	TGTGCCAGCAGCTTGTACGGGGCAGGCACCGGGGAGCTGTTTTTT
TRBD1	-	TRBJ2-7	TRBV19	CASSTGQTYEQYF	TGTGCCAGTAGTACGGGACAGACCTACGAGCAGTACTTC
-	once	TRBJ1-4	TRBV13	CASSRGWANEKLFF	TGTGCCAGCAGCCGCGGGTGGGCTAATGAAAAACTGTTTTTT
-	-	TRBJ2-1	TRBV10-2	CASSPVAEQFF	TGCGCCAGCTCCCCGGTGGCTGAGCAGTTCTTC
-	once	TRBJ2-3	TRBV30	CAWTLGDSTDTQYF	TGTGCCTGGACCCTAGGGGACAGCACAGATACGCAGTATTTT
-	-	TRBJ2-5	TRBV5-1	CASSLGAMQETQYF	TGCGCCAGCAGCTTGGGGGCCATGCAAGAGACCCAGTACTTC
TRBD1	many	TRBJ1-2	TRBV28	CASSAGTGRLFHYTF	TGTGCCAGCAGCGCCGGGACAGGGAGATTATTTCACTACACCTTC
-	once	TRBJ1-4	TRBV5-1	CASSSDLTNEKLFF	TGCGCCAGCAGTTCAGACTTGACTAATGAAAAACTGTTTTTT
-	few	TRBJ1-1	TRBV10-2	CASSGQEYTEAFF	TGCGCCAGCAGTGGACAGGAGTACACTGAAGCTTTCTTT
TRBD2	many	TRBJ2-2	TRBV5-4	CASSLSLAGQFTGELFF	TGTGCCAGCAGCTTGAGTCTAGCGGGTCAATTCACCGGGGAGCTGTTTTTT
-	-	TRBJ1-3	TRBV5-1	CASSLTGFSADTIYF	TGCGCCAGCAGCCTGACAGGATTTTCGGCTGACACCATATATTTT
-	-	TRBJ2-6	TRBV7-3	CASSSSFSGANVLTF	TGTGCCAGCAGCTCCAGTTTCTCTGGGGCCAACGTCCTGACTTTC
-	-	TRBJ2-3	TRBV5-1	CASSPSAITDTQYF	TGCGCCAGCAGCCCCAGCGCGATCACAGATACGCAGTATTTT
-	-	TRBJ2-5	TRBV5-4	CASSPGGNREQETQYF	TGTGCCAGCAGCCCTGGGGGGAACAGGGAACAAGAGACCCAGTACTTC
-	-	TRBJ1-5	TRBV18	CASSSTTVDQPQHF	TGTGCCAGCTCATCTACGACGGTCGATCAGCCCCAGCATTTT
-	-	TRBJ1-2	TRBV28	CASSLSNYGYTF	TGTGCCAGCAGTTTATCTAACTATGGCTACACCTTC
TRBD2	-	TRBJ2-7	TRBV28	CASTTRGGSYEQYF	TGTGCCAGCACCACGCGGGGGGGATCCTACGAGCAGTACTTC
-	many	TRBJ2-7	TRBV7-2	CASSLVGDYEQYF	TGTGCCAGCAGCTTAGTGGGTGACTACGAGCAGTACTTC
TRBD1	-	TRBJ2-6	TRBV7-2	CASSLRTGGPWANVLTF	TGTGCCAGCAGCTTGAGGACAGGGGGTCCCTGGGCCAACGTCCTGACTTTC
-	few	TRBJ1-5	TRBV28	CASSRGGLSNQPQHF	TGTGCCAGCAGTCGGGGAGGGTTAAGCAATCAGCCCCAGCATTTT
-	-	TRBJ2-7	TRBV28	CASSLAGREQYF	TGTGCCAGCAGTTTGGCGGGGCGCGAGCAGTACTTC
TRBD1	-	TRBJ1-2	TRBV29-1	CSVDVTGGSGYTF	TGCAGCGTTGACGTGACAGGGGGTAGTGGCTACACCTTC
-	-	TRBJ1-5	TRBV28	CASSLVGSNQPQHF	TGTGCCAGCAGTTTAGTGGGCAGCAATCAGCCCCAGCATTTT
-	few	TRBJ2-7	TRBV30	CAWSVLSFRDEQYF	TGTGCCTGGAGTGTACTAAGCTTTCGCGACGAGCAGTACTTC
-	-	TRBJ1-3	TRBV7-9	CASSSTPQQGPINTIYF	TGTGCCAGCAGCTCCACCCCCCAACAGGGACCTATCAACACCATATATTTT
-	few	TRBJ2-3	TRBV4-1	CASSQVIWDVTDTQYF	TGCGCCAGCAGCCAAGTAATCTGGGACGTCACAGATACGCAGTATTTT
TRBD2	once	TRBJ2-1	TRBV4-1	CASSGLAGWSYNEQFF	TGCGCCAGCAGCGGTCTAGCGGGATGGTCCTACAATGAGCAGTTCTTC
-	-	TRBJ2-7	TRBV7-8	CASSYSGSFPYF	TGTGCCAGCAGCTATTCAGGGTCATTCCCGTACTTC
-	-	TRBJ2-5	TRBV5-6	CASSLGGYQETQYF	TGTGCCAGCAGCTTGGGGGGGTACCAAGAGACCCAGTACTTC
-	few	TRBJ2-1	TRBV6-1	CASSPLPDEQFF	TGTGCCAGCAGTCCCCTCCCGGATGAGCAGTTCTTC
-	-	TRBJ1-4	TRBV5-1	CASSLGQGREKLFF	TGCGCCAGCAGCTTGGGGCAGGGCCGGGAAAAACTGTTTTTT